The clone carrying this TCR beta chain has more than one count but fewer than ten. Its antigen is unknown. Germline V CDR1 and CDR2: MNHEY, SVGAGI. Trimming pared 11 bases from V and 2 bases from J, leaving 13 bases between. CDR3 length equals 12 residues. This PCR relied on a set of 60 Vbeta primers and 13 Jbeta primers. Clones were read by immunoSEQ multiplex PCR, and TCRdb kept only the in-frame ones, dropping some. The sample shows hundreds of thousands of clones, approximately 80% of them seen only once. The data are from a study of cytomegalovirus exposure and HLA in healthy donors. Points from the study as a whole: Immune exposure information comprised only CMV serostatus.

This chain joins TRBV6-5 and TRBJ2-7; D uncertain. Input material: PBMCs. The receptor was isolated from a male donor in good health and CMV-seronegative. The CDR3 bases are TGTGCCGCGAGTGGGCAGACCTACGAGCAGTACTTC. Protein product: CAASGQTYEQYF.